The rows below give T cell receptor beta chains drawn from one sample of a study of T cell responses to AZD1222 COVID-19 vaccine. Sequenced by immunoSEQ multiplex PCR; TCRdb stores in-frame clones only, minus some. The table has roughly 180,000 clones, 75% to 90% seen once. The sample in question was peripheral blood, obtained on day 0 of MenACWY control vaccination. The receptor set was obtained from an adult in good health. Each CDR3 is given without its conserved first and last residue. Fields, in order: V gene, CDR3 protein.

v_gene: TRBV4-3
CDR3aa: ASSQDGRAGNYGYT

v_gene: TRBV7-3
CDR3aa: ASSLPGTGYNEQF

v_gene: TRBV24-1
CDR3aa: ATSDAGNTYEQY

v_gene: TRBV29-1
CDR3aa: SVVDSNQPQH

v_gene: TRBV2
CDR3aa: ASSGAGASTDTQY

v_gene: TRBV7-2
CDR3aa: ASSTGEGSYEQY

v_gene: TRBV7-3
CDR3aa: ASSPGGGTGELF

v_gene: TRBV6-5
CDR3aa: ASSSLDRVNTEAF

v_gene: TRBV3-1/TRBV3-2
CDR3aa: ASSQTEPTEAF

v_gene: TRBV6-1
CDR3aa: ASSEAAGNGGYT

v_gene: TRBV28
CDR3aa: ASSLSAGNGYT